A single sample is the source of the 12 T cell receptor beta chains below, sequenced in a study of blood T cell repertoires in COVID-19. Method: immunoSEQ multiplex PCR; TCRdb's copy keeps in-frame clones and lacks some. The sample lists about 480,000 clones, roughly nine tenths occurring once. The specimen sequenced was peripheral blood. The receptors stem from a man aged 18 to 30 with COVID-19, enrolled during active disease.

This chain links TRBV11-2 with TRBJ2-7; a possible D gene is TRBD2 (6 bases). Germline V CDR1 and CDR2: SGHAT, FQNNGV. The CDR3 length is 14 residues. Trimming left V 5 bases short and J 6 bases short, with 17 bases between. This chain's CDR3 is CASSPQGLISEQYF. The CDR3 DNA sequence: TGTGCCAGCAGCCCCCAGGGACTTATCTCCGAGCAGTACTTC.

The rearrangement joins TRBV2 to TRBJ2-2; perhaps TRBD1 as D (6 bases). CDR1 is SNHLY, CDR2 FYNNEI, per germline. The CDR3 is made up of 15 amino acids. The V and J ends lost 5 bases and 1 base respectively, with 11 bases between them. The CDR3 sequence: CASSLVQGNTGELFF. CDR3 bases: TGTGCCAGCAGTTTAGTACAGGGGAACACCGGGGAGCTGTTTTTT.

This clone is a singleton in its sample. The V and J genes are TRBV21-1 and TRBJ1-5. TRBV21-1 is a listed pseudogene. The CDR3 has 13 residues. The CDR3: CASSKVKGEPQHF. The CDR3 coding sequence is TGTGCCAGCAGCAAAGTCAAGGGAGAGCCCCAGCATTTT.

V gene TRBV4-1 combines with J gene TRBJ1-5; 7 bases map to TRBD1. CDR3 length equals 17 residues. Germline loops: CDR1 MGHRA, CDR2 YSYEKL. J gave up 0 bases and V 5 bases, and 10 bases lay outside the gene matches. Here the CDR3 DNA reads TGCGCCAGCAGCACCGGCCCGGGACAGTATAGCAATCAGCCCCAGCATTTT. This encodes CASSTGPGQYSNQPQHF.

The chain employs TRBV27 and TRBJ1-2, with D perhaps matching TRBD1 (6 bases). The V end was cut by 5 bases, the J end by 0 bases, with 16 bases between. Germline CDR1 is MNHEY and CDR2 is SMNVEV (reference sequence). This CDR3 contains 16 residues. In nucleotides, the CDR3 is TGTGCCAGCAGTCCCCTGGACAGATTAGCTAACTATGGCTACACCTTC. Translating it yields CASSPLDRLANYGYTF.

The V and J genes are TRBV5-1 and TRBJ2-1; D is unresolved. Germline V gene sequence: CDR1 SGHRS, CDR2 YFSETQ. This CDR3 is 12 amino acids long. With 0 bases removed from V and 8 bases from J, the gap between germline ends came to 6 bases. CDR3 protein: CASSLGLDEQFF. The CDR3 nucleotides read TGCGCCAGCAGCTTGGGGCTAGATGAGCAGTTCTTC.

The V call is TRBV5-6, the J call TRBJ1-1; 7 bases line up with TRBD1. CDR1 and CDR2 from the germline V gene are SGHDT and YYEEEE. The CDR3 is 14 residues long. Unmatched junction bases numbered 2, after V lost 3 bases and J lost 0 bases. The CDR3 loop is CASSSRGLNTEAFF. The CDR3 region has the DNA TGTGCCAGCAGCTCTAGGGGGCTGAACACTGAAGCTTTCTTT.

The chain carries TRBV2 and TRBJ2-3, with 11 bases aligning to TRBD2. From germline, CDR1 is SNHLY and CDR2 FYNNEI. The ends lost 4 bases at V and 0 bases at J; junction bases unmatched: 15. This CDR3 contains 20 residues. The CDR3 sequence: CASSVAGGPPYPESTDTQYF. DNA of the CDR3: TGTGCCAGCAGTGTAGCGGGAGGGCCTCCGTATCCGGAAAGCACAGATACGCAGTATTTT.

The chain carries TRBV24-1 and TRBJ2-3; 9 bases fit TRBD1. V trimming: 1 base; J trimming: 4 bases; junction bases outside the gene matches: 14. Germline V gene lookup returns CDR1 KGHDR and CDR2 SFDVKD. The CDR3 sequence is 19 residues long. The CDR3 nucleotides read TGTGCCACCAGTGATTTACACACCGGGACAGGGAATCGTCCAGATACGCAGTATTTT. Translated, it gives CATSDLHTGTGNRPDTQYF.

The V call is TRBV7-3, the J call TRBJ2-7; weak D call: TRBD2 (6 bases). Trimming cost V 1 base and J 3 bases, with 13 bases left between them. From germline, CDR1 is SGHTA and CDR2 FQGTGA. CDR3 length: 15 amino acids. The CDR3 DNA sequence: TGTGCCAGCAGCTTAATCTGGGGGACTCACTACGAGCAGTACTTC. Protein sequence: CASSLIWGTHYEQYF.

The V call is TRBV4-2, the J call TRBJ1-5, with D perhaps matching TRBD1 (6 bases). Per germline, CDR1 LGHNA and CDR2 YNFKEQ. Trimming removed 4 bases at V and 8 bases at J, with 12 bases between. CDR3 length equals 13 residues. This CDR3 is CASSRQQGEPQHF. CDR3 sequence (DNA): TGTGCCAGCAGCCGACAACAGGGAGAGCCCCAGCATTTT.

The J gene is TRBJ2-1, the V gene TRBV6-5; 10 bases are a match to TRBD2. The J segment lost 4 bases and the V segment lost 6 bases, leaving 6 bases of the junction unmatched. Germline CDR1 reads MNHEY; CDR2 reads SVGAGI. The CDR3 totals 15 residues. Here the CDR3 DNA reads TGTGCCAGCAGCATAGCGGGAGGACGATACAATGAGCAGTTCTTC. Residues: CASSIAGGRYNEQFF.